This T cell receptor beta chain originates from a study of cytomegalovirus exposure and HLA in healthy donors. As for the study in general: A preliminary data release comprised tens of millions of unique TCRs obtained from HLA-typed donors.

Study-wide findings and caveats: Analyzed later, most CMV-associated TCR beta chains appeared HLA-restricted.

Vbeta (60) and Jbeta (13) primers were used in the PCR. Measured with immunoSEQ multiplex PCR; TCRdb has only the in-frame clones, and not every one. The data show about 200,000 clones, roughly 73% seen once. Comments on this clone: What it binds is unknown.

Trimming pared 2 bases from V and 1 base from J, leaving 10 bases between. CDR1 and CDR2 from the germline V gene are SGHKS and YYEKEE (reference sequence). The CDR3 runs 15 residues. Input material: PBMCs. The sequence derives from a woman in her 30s in good health and CMV-seronegative. The chain carries TRBV5-5 and TRBJ1-5, with D possibly matching TRBD1 (5 bases). The CDR3 sequence is CASSLVGESNQPQHF. The CDR3 coding sequence is TGTGCCAGCAGCTTAGTAGGGGAAAGCAATCAGCCCCAGCATTTT. The whole variable domain, remainder taken from reference TRBV5-5 and TRBJ1-5, is DAGVTQSPTHLIKTRGQQVTLRCSPISGHKSVSWYQQVLGQGPQFIFQYYEKEERGRGNFPDRFSARQFPNYSSELNVNALLLGDSALYLCASSLVGESNQPQHFGDGTRLSIL.